Sequencing of this T cell receptor (beta chain) was carried out in a study of blood T cell repertoires in COVID-19 (dated by TCRdb to about 2020). At the level of the whole study: The collaborator samples originated in the United States, Italy and Spain and spanned the acute and convalescent phases of COVID-19. Subjects who had been exposed to COVID-19, were actively infected with it, or had recovered from it provided the deeply sampled blood TCRbeta repertoires that made up the dataset. The repertoires were made available in a free public database intended to serve as a resource for research on the immune response to SARS-CoV-2. Where HLA class I and class II types were available, the types were taken from metadata supplied by the sample provider, not from assay-based typing. Sample metadata almost always included a de-identified subject ID, COVID-19 status, age in years and sex. The prospective study material was composed of cDNA or gDNA derived from T cells, B-cell-depleted T cells, or PBMCs. The samples were drawn from the first 160 participants of the ongoing ImmuneRACE study and from 1,254 subjects provided by 6 global collaborators.

Participants in the prospective study were aged roughly 18 to 100 years, lived in 20 to 25 United States geographic areas, and enrolled through a virtual design. Cohort assignment in the prospective study relied on participant-reported clinical history from a screening survey and a study questionnaire. Recovered participants in ImmuneRACE Cohort 3 were defined as having two consecutive negative NP/OP PCR tests, clearance from a healthcare professional, or resolution of symptoms. Mobile phlebotomists in the prospective study collected whole blood, serum and a nasopharyngeal or oropharyngeal swab from every participant. Participants in the prospective study had the option to provide additional blood draws and questionnaires over an approximately 2-month period. Prospective study blood samples were shipped either frozen or at room temperature before DNA extraction. Broad study findings and their caveats: Clinical and demographic metadata were provided uncurated, with the amount varying by source and participant.

The CDR3 measures 15 amino acids from cysteine to phenylalanine. Just CDR3 DNA is preserved here, 45 bases in frame from base 1. CDR1 and CDR2 are read off the germline V gene (reference sequence) as LGHDT and YNNKEL. Between the V and J ends, shortened by 0 bases and 2 bases respectively, the junction contains 8 bases. To note about this clone: Its binding antigen is unknown. Per-base quality was not reported, and no clone a single base away is much larger than it.

TCRbeta CDR3 regions were amplified from genomic DNA using the immunoSEQ Assay, a bias-controlled multiplex PCR. Regarding the original processing steps: The number of nucleated cells in each sample was estimated from the amplification of reference gene primers within the assay. Sequence reads were collapsed and filtered to measure the absolute abundance of every unique TCRbeta CDR3 rearrangement. For each sample, productive Simpson clonality was calculated as the square root of Simpson's diversity index over productive rearrangements. TCRdb took over this immuneACCESS table, retaining in-frame rearrangements with V and J assigned. Such tables are incomplete; in checked studies, under half of the missing clones stem from an unresolved V gene, and the remainder is unexplained. V and J calls and clone size are those listed in that table; D and trimming were worked out from the DNA. Recorded for this sample are over 200,000 clones; roughly 80% of them occurred a single time. Around 1.8% of the sample goes to the ten largest clones.

This TCR derives from a man between 60 and 75 years old who had recovered from COVID-19. The sequence links TRBV3-1 (or the pseudogene TRBV3-2) to TRBJ1-5; no D gene is confidently identified. What was sequenced was PBMCs or T cells enriched from blood (not recorded which). CDR3 region: CASSQEWGGNQPQHF. The sequence in DNA is TGTGCCAGCAGCCAAGAGTGGGGAGGCAATCAGCCCCAGCATTTT.